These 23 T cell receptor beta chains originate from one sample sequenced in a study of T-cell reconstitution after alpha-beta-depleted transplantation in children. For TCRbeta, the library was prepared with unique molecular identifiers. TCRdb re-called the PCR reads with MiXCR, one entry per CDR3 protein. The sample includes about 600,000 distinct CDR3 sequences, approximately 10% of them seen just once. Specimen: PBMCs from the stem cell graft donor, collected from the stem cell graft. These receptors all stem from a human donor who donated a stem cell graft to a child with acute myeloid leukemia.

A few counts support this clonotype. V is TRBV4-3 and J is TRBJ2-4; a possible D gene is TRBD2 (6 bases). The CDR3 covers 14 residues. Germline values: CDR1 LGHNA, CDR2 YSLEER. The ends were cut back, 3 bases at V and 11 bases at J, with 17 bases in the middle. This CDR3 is CASSQTLRDFVQYF. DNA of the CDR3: TGCGCCAGCAGCCAGACCCTCCGGGACTTTGTTCAGTACTTC.

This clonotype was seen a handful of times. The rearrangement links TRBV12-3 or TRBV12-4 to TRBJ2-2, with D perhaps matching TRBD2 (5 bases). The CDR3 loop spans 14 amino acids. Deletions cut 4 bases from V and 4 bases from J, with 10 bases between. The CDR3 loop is CASSWTRATGELFF. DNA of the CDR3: TGTGCCAGCAGTTGGACTCGGGCCACCGGGGAGCTGTTTTTT.

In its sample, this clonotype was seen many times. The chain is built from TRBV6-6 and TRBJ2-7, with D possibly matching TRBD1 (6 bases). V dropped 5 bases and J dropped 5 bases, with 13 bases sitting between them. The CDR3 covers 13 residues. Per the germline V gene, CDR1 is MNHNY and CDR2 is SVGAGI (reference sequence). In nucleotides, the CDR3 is TGTGCCAGCAGTCCCAGGGGTGAAGACGAGCAGTACTTC. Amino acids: CASSPRGEDEQYF.

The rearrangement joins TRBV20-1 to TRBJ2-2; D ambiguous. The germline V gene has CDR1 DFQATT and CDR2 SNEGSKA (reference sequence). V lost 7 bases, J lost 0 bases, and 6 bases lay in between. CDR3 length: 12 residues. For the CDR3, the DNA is TGCAGTGTCGGATCGAACACCGGGGAGCTGTTTTTT. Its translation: CSVGSNTGELFF.

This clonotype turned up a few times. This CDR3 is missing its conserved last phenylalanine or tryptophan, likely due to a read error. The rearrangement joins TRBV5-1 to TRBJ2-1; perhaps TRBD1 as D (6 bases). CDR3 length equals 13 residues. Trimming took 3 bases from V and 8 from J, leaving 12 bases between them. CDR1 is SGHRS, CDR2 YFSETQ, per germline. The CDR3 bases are TGCGCCAGCAGCTCCATCAACAGGGATGAGCAGTTCATC. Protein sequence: CASSSINRDEQFI.

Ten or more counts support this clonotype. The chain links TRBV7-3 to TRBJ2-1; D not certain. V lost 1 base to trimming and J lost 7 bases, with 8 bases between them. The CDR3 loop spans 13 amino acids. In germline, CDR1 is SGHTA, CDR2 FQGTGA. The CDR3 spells CASSLSHGNEQFF. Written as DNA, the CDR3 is TGTGCCAGCAGCTTAAGTCACGGAAATGAGCAGTTCTTC.

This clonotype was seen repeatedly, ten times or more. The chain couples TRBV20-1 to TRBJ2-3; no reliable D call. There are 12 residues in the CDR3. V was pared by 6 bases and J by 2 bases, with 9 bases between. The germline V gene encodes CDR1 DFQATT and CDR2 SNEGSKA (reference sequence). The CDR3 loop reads CSATTPTDTQYF. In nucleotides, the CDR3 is TGCAGTGCGACGACCCCCACAGATACGCAGTATTTT.

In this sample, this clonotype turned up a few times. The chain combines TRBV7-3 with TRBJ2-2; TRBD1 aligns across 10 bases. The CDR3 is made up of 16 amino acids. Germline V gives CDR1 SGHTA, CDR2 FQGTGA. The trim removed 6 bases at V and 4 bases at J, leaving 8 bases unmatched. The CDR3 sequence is CASSRWTGGITGELFF. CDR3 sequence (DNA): TGTGCCAGCAGTCGATGGACAGGGGGGATCACCGGGGAGCTGTTTTTT. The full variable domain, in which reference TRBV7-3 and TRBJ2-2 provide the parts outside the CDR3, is GAGVSQTPSNKVTEKGKYVELRCDPISGHTALYWYRQSLGQGPEFLIYFQGTGAADDSGLPNDRFFAVRPEGSVSTLKIQRTERGDSAVYLCASSRWTGGITGELFFGEGSRLTVL.

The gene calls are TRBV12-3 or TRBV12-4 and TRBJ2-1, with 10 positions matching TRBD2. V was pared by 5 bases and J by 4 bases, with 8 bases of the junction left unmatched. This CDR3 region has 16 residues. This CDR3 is CASSPSGSLLYNEQFF. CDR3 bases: TGTGCCAGCAGTCCTAGCGGGAGTCTCCTTTACAATGAGCAGTTCTTC.

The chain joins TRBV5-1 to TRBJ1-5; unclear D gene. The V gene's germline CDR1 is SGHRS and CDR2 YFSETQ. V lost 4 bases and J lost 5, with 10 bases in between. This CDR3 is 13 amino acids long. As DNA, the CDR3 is TGCGCCAGCAGCCCAGCCCCGGATCAGCCCCAGCATTTT. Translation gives CASSPAPDQPQHF.

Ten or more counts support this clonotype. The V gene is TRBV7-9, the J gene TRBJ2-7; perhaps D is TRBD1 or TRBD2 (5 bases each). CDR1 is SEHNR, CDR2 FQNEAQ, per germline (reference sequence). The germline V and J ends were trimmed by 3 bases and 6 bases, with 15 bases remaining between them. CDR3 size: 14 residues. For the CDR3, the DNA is TGTGCCAGCAGCTTGCAAGAGGGGCTTTCCGAGCAGTACTTC. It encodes CASSLQEGLSEQYF.

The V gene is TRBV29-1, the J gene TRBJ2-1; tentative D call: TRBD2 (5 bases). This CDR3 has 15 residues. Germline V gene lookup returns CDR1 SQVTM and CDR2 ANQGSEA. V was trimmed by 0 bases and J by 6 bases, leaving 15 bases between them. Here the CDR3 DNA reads TGCAGCGTTGAAGATAGGACCAGAGGGCCCAATGAGCAGTTCTTC. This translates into CSVEDRTRGPNEQFF.

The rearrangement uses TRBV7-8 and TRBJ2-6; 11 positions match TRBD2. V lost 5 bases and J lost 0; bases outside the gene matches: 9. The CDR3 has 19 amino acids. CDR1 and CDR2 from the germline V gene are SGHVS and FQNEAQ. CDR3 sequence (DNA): TGTGCCAGCAGCGAGGGACTAGCGGTCACTACCTCTGGGGCCAACGTCCTGACTTTC. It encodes CASSEGLAVTTSGANVLTF. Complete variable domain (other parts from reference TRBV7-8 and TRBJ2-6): GAGVSQSPRYKVAKRGQDVALRCDPISGHVSLFWYQQALGQGPEFLTYFQNEAQLDKSGLPSDRFFAERPEGSVSTLKIQRTQQEDSAVYLCASSEGLAVTTSGANVLTFGAGSRLTVL.

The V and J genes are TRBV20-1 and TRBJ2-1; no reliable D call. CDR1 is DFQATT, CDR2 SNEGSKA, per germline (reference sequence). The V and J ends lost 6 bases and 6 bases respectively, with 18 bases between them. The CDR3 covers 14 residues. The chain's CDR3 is CSALVPLASNEQFF. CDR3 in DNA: TGCAGTGCCCTGGTCCCCTTAGCAAGCAATGAGCAGTTCTTC.

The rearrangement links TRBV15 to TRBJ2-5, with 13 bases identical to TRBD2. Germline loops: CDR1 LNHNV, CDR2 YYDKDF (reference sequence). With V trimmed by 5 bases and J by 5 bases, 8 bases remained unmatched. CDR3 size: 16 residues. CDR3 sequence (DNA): TGTGCCACCAGCGGGGTCCCGGGACTAGCGGGGGAGACCCAGTACTTC. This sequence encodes CATSGVPGLAGETQYF.

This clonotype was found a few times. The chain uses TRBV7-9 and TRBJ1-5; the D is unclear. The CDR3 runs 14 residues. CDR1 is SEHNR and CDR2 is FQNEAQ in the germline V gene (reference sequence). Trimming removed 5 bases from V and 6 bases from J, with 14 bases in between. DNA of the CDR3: TGTGCCAGCAGCCCATCGAAGTCCGGTCAGCCCCAGCATTTT. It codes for CASSPSKSGQPQHF.

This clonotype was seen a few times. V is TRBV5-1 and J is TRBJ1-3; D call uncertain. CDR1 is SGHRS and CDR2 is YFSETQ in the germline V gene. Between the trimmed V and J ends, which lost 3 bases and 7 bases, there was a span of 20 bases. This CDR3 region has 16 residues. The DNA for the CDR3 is TGCGCCAGCAGCTCTACTTCTTCGAGGTCGGTCAACACCATATATTTT. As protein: CASSSTSSRSVNTIYF. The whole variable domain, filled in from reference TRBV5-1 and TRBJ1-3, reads KAGVTQTPRYLIKTRGQQVTLSCSPISGHRSVSWYQQTPGQGLQFLFEYFSETQRNKGNFPGRFSGRQFSNSRSEMNVSTLELGDSALYLCASSSTSSRSVNTIYFGEGSWLTVV.

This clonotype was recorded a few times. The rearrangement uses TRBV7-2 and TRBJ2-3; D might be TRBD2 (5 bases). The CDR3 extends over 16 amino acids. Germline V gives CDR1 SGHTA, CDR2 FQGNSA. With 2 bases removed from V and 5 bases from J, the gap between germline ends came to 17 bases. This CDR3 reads CASSLKRVAVGDTQYF. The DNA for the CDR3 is TGTGCCAGCAGCTTAAAGAGGGTAGCAGTCGGAGATACGCAGTATTTT.

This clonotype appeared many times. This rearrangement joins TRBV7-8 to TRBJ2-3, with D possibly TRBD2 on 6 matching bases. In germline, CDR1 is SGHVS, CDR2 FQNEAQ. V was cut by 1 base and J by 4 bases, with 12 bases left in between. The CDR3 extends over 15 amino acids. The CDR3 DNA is TGTGCCAGCAGCTTAGTAATACTAGCAGCAGATACGCAGTATTTT. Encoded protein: CASSLVILAADTQYF.

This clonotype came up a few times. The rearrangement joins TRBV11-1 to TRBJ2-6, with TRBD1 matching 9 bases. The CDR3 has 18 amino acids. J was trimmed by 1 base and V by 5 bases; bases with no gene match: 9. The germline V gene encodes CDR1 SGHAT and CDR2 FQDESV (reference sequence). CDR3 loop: CASSLKGQGLSGANVLTF. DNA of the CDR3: TGTGCCAGCAGCCTAAAGGGACAGGGCCTGTCTGGGGCCAACGTCCTGACTTTC.

CDR3 sequence reads: CASTRGTSGRGGADTQYF. In nucleotides, the CDR3 is TGTGCCAGCACCCGAGGGACTAGCGGGAGGGGAGGCGCGGATACGCAGTATTTT. V is TRBV6-1 and J is TRBJ2-3; 16 nucleotides agree with TRBD2. V gave up 7 bases and J gave up 6 bases; unmatched junction bases: 13. The V gene's germline CDR1 is MNHNS and CDR2 SASEGT. This CDR3 region has 18 residues.

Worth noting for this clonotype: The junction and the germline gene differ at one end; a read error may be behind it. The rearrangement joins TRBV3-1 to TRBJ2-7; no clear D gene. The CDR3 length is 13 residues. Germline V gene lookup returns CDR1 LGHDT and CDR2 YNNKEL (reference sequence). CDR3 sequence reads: CASTQGSDYEQYF. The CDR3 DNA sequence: TGTGCCAGCACCCAAGGGTCGGATTACGAGCAGTACTTC.

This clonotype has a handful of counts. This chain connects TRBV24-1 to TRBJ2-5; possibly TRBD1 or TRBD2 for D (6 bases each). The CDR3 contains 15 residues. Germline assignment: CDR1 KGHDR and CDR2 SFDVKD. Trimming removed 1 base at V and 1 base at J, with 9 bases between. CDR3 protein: CATSDLGGSQETQYF. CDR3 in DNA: TGTGCCACCAGTGATTTAGGGGGGAGCCAAGAGACCCAGTACTTC.